The T cell receptor (beta chain) described here comes from a study of blood T cell repertoires in COVID-19. The overall study: Material from acute and convalescent COVID-19 was sourced from the United States, Italy and Spain.

In the original workflow: Amplification with reference gene primers provided the estimates of nucleated cell counts. Data came from immunoSEQ multiplex PCR; TCRdb stores just in-frame clones and leaves some out. Clonal size and the V and J genes are those of that table, whereas D and trimming came from the DNA. The table shows around 150,000 clones, with over 75% occurring only once. The CDR3 is 13 residues long. Deletions cut 6 bases from V and 7 bases from J, with 13 bases between. The germline CDR1 and CDR2 sequences are KGHSH and LQKENI. Residents of 24 US areas, aged about 18 to 89 years, made up the participants. Cohort 3 donors were reported recovered after two negative PCRs, clearance, or symptom resolution.

Specimen: PBMCs or T cells enriched from blood (not recorded which). This sequence was found in a man aged 35 to 55 who had recovered from COVID-19. The chain employs TRBV18 and TRBJ1-5; the D gene is possibly TRBD1 (5 bases). This chain's CDR3 is CASSPREDQPQHF. DNA for the CDR3: TGTGCCAGCTCGCCCAGGGAGGACCAGCCCCAGCATTTT.